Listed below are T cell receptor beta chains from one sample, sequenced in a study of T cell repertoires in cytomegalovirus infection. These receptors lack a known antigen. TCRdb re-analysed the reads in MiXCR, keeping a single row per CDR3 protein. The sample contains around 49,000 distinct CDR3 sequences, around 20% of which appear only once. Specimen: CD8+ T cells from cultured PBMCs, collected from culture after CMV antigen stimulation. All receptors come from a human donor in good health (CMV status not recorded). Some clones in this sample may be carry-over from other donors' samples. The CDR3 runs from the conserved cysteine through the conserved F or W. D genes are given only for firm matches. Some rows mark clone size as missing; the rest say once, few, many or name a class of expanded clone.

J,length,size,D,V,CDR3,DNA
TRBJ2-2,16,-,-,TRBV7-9,CASSYPGTGMTGELFF,TGTGCCAGCAGCTACCCGGGAACAGGAATGACCGGGGAGCTGTTTTTT
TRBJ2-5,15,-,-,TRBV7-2,CASSLNKRLLETQYF,TGTGCCAGCAGCTTAAACAAGCGGCTGCTGGAGACCCAGTACTTC
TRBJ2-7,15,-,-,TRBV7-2,CASSQGGAPSYEQYF,TGTGCCAGCAGCCAAGGCGGGGCGCCTTCCTACGAGCAGTACTTC
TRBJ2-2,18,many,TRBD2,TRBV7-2,CASSFRRLAGDNTGELFF,TGTGCCAGCAGCTTTCGTCGCCTAGCGGGAGATAACACCGGGGAGCTGTTTTTT
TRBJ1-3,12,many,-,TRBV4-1,CASSQDYNTIYF,TGCGCCAGCAGCCAAGATTACAACACCATATATTTT
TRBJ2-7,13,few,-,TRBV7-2,CASSSTTPYEQYF,TGTGCCAGCAGCTCAACCACACCCTACGAGCAGTACTTC
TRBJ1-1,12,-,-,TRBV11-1,CASSLPRGKAFF,TGTGCCAGCAGCTTACCCAGGGGTAAGGCTTTCTTT
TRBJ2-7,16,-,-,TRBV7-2,CASRTSFEGPGYEQYF,TGTGCCAGCAGGACATCCTTTGAGGGCCCTGGATACGAGCAGTACTTC
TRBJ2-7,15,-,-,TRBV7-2,CASSTDTDPPYEQYF,TGTGCCAGCAGCACGGACACGGATCCCCCCTACGAGCAGTACTTC
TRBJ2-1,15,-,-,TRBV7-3,CASSSTGSSYNEQFF,TGTGCCAGCAGCTCGACAGGAAGCTCCTACAATGAGCAGTTCTTC
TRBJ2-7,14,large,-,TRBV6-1,CASSDRGYSYEQYF,TGTGCCAGCAGTGACCGGGGCTACTCCTACGAGCAGTACTTC
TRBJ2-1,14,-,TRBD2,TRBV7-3,CASSLEGGSYEQFF,TGTGCCAGCAGCTTAGAGGGCGGGAGCTATGAGCAGTTCTTC
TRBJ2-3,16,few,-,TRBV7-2,CASSLAHRVVTDTQYF,TGTGCCAGCAGCTTAGCCCATAGGGTAGTAACAGATACGCAGTATTTT
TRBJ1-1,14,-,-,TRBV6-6,CASRWRPLYTEAFF,TGTGCCAGCAGATGGAGGCCTTTGTACACTGAAGCTTTCTTT
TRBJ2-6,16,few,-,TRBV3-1,CASSRGGQGGANVLTF,TGTGCCAGCAGTCGAGGGGGGCAAGGAGGGGCCAACGTCCTGACTTTC
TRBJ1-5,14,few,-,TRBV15,CATSSDPSNQPQHF,TGTGCCACCAGCAGCGACCCTTCCAATCAGCCCCAGCATTTT
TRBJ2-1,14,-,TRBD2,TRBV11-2,CATKAGGTYNEQFF,TGTGCCACCAAGGCGGGAGGAACCTACAATGAGCAGTTCTTC
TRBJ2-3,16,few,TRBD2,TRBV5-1,CASSLASAGVPDTQYF,TGCGCCAGCAGCTTGGCCTCAGCGGGGGTTCCAGATACGCAGTATTTT
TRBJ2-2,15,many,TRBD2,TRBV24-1,CATSDASGRTGELFF,TGTGCCACCAGTGACGCTAGCGGGCGCACCGGGGAGCTGTTTTTT
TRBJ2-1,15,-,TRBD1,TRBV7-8,CASSFRQGVTVEQFF,TGTGCCAGCAGCTTTCGACAGGGAGTTACGGTTGAGCAGTTCTTC
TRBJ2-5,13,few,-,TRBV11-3,CASSPRGQETQYF,TGTGCCAGCAGCCCCAGGGGTCAAGAGACCCAGTACTTC
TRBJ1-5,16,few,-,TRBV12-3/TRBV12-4,CASSFGTPTGNQPQHF,TGTGCCAGCAGTTTCGGGACCCCAACAGGCAATCAGCCCCAGCATTTT
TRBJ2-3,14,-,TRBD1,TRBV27,CARRLTGGYDTQYF,TGTGCCCGCCGTTTAACAGGGGGCTACGATACGCAGTATTTT
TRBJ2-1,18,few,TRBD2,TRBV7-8,CASSLGTSGSLRNNEQFF,TGTGCCAGCAGCTTAGGGACTAGCGGGAGCCTAAGGAACAATGAGCAGTTCTTC
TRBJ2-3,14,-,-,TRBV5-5,CASRRALHEDTQYF,TGTGCCAGCAGGCGGGCGTTGCACGAGGATACGCAGTATTTT
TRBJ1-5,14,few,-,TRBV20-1,CSARARGINQPQHF,TGCAGTGCTAGAGCTAGGGGGATCAATCAGCCCCAGCATTTT
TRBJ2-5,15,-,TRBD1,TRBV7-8,CASRPPRTGQETQYF,TGTGCCAGCAGACCACCCAGGACAGGGCAAGAGACCCAGTACTTC
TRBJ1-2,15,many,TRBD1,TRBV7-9,CASSPSRDRVNGYTF,TGTGCCAGCAGCCCGTCCCGGGACAGGGTGAATGGCTACACCTTC
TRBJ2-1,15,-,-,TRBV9,CASSRGTSAYNEQFF,TGTGCCAGCAGCCGCGGGACCTCCGCCTACAATGAGCAGTTCTTC
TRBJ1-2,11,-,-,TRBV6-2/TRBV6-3,CAIDRGEGYTF,TGTGCCATCGACCGGGGCGAAGGCTACACCTTC
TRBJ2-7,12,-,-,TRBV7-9,CASSDGPHEQYF,TGTGCCAGCAGCGATGGGCCTCACGAGCAGTACTTC
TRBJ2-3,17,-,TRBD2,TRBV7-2,CASSQPLAGGSTDTQYF,TGTGCCAGCAGCCAACCCCTAGCGGGGGGAAGCACAGATACGCAGTATTTT
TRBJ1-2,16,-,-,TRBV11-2,CASSLGRGVFDYGYTF,TGTGCCAGCAGCTTAGGAAGGGGTGTATTCGACTATGGCTACACCTTC
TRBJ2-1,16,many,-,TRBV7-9,CASSLGDGIPYNEQFF,TGTGCCAGCAGCTTAGGGGACGGGATCCCCTACAATGAGCAGTTCTTC
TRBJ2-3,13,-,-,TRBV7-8,CASSLLVADTQYF,TGTGCCAGCAGCTTACTAGTGGCAGATACGCAGTATTTT
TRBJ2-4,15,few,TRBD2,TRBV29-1,CSVVSGSGAKNIQYF,TGCAGCGTTGTAAGCGGGAGCGGAGCCAAAAACATTCAGTACTTC
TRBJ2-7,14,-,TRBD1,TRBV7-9,CASSYRDRAYEQYF,TGTGCCAGCAGCTACCGGGACAGGGCCTACGAGCAGTACTTC
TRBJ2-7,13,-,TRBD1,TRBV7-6,CASRDRDSYEQYF,TGTGCCAGCAGGGACAGGGACTCCTACGAGCAGTACTTC
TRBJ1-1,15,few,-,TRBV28,CASSLSVGMNTEAFF,TGTGCCAGCAGTTTATCGGTAGGCATGAACACTGAAGCTTTCTTT
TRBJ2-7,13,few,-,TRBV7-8,CASSLVVTYEQYF,TGTGCCAGCAGCTTAGTGGTGACCTACGAGCAGTACTTC